Listed below are T cell receptor beta chains from one sample, sequenced in a study of cytomegalovirus exposure and HLA in healthy donors. Profiled with immunoSEQ multiplex PCR; TCRdb holds only in-frame clones, not every one. The sample gives 150,000 to 200,000 clones, around 75% of which show up once; 4.7% is in the top ten. The sample comprised PBMCs. The receptors were gathered from a man aged 18 to 35 in good health and CMV-seropositive. The CDR3 runs from the conserved cysteine through the conserved F or W. Each record gives: V gene, clone size, D gene, J gene, CDR3 length, CDR3 DNA, CDR3 protein. The D gene is left open where the match is weak. Not all rows give a size; the values are once, few, many and, for expanded clones, a class.

v_call: TRBV7-5; clone_size: NA; d_call: NA; j_call: TRBJ1-1; cdr3_length: 11; cdr3_nt: TGTGCCAGAAGCTTTCGCGATGAAGCTTTCTTT; cdr3_aa: CARSFRDEAFF
v_call: TRBV19; clone_size: NA; d_call: NA; j_call: TRBJ1-1; cdr3_length: 15; cdr3_nt: TGTGCCAGTAGTATACCCTTGACAGGTGGGACTGAAGCTTTCTTT; cdr3_aa: CASSIPLTGGTEAFF
v_call: TRBV7-2; clone_size: NA; d_call: TRBD1; j_call: TRBJ1-5; cdr3_length: 15; cdr3_nt: TGTGCCAGCAGCTCCACAGGGGACGCGAATCAGCCCCAGCATTTT; cdr3_aa: CASSSTGDANQPQHF
v_call: TRBV5-4; clone_size: NA; d_call: TRBD1; j_call: TRBJ2-3; cdr3_length: 15; cdr3_nt: TGTGCCAGCAGCCTCACAGGGGGATCGGGAGATACGCAGTATTTT; cdr3_aa: CASSLTGGSGDTQYF
v_call: TRBV5-1; clone_size: NA; d_call: TRBD1; j_call: TRBJ1-6; cdr3_length: 15; cdr3_nt: TGCGCCAGCAGCACAGACAGGGGTGACAATTCACCCCTCCACTTT; cdr3_aa: CASSTDRGDNSPLHF
v_call: TRBV5-1; clone_size: NA; d_call: NA; j_call: TRBJ2-1; cdr3_length: 12; cdr3_nt: TGCGCCAGCAGCTCCGCGGGTAATGAGCAGTTCTTC; cdr3_aa: CASSSAGNEQFF
v_call: TRBV7-9; clone_size: NA; d_call: NA; j_call: TRBJ1-1; cdr3_length: 12; cdr3_nt: TGTGCCAGCAGCTCTGGGGGGGGTGAAGCTTTCTTT; cdr3_aa: CASSSGGGEAFF
v_call: TRBV25-1; clone_size: NA; d_call: NA; j_call: TRBJ2-3; cdr3_length: 13; cdr3_nt: TGTGCCAGCAGTGAATTTGGAGGGCTAGACGAGTATTTT; cdr3_aa: CASSEFGGLDEYF
v_call: TRBV9; clone_size: NA; d_call: TRBD1; j_call: TRBJ1-5; cdr3_length: 14; cdr3_nt: TGTGCCAGCAGCGTAGGAGGGGGCGGACAGCCCCAGCATTTT; cdr3_aa: CASSVGGGGQPQHF
v_call: TRBV5-1; clone_size: NA; d_call: NA; j_call: TRBJ2-2; cdr3_length: 14; cdr3_nt: TGCGCCAGCAGCTTGAACTATAACACCGGGGAGCTGTTTTTT; cdr3_aa: CASSLNYNTGELFF
v_call: TRBV6-1; clone_size: once; d_call: NA; j_call: TRBJ1-5; cdr3_length: 14; cdr3_nt: TGTGCCAGCACGGGCAGGGTAGGAGATCGGCCCCAGCATTTT; cdr3_aa: CASTGRVGDRPQHF
v_call: TRBV27; clone_size: NA; d_call: TRBD1; j_call: TRBJ1-2; cdr3_length: 15; cdr3_nt: TGTGCCAGCAGTCCCATTATGGGGACAGGGTATGGCTACACCTTC; cdr3_aa: CASSPIMGTGYGYTF
v_call: TRBV10-3; clone_size: NA; d_call: TRBD1; j_call: TRBJ2-1; cdr3_length: 14; cdr3_nt: TGTGCCATCAGGGGGACAGGGGTTGGCAATGAGCAGTTCTTC; cdr3_aa: CAIRGTGVGNEQFF
v_call: TRBV7-2; clone_size: NA; d_call: TRBD2; j_call: TRBJ2-1; cdr3_length: 17; cdr3_nt: TGTGCCAGCAGCTTATATGGCCTAGCGGAGTTATACAATGAGCAGTTCTTC; cdr3_aa: CASSLYGLAELYNEQFF
v_call: TRBV15; clone_size: NA; d_call: NA; j_call: TRBJ2-2; cdr3_length: 14; cdr3_nt: TGTGCCACCAGCGATGGAGGGGACACCGGGGAGCTGTTTTTT; cdr3_aa: CATSDGGDTGELFF
v_call: TRBV29-1; clone_size: NA; d_call: TRBD2; j_call: TRBJ2-2; cdr3_length: 15; cdr3_nt: TGCAGCGGGCTGGGGGGGGGTAGGCGGACCGGGGAGCTGTTTTTT; cdr3_aa: CSGLGGGRRTGELFF
v_call: TRBV6-1; clone_size: NA; d_call: TRBD2; j_call: TRBJ2-1; cdr3_length: 15; cdr3_nt: TGTGCCAGCAGCGAGGGGACTAGCGGAGCCAATGAGCAGTTCTTC; cdr3_aa: CASSEGTSGANEQFF
v_call: TRBV11-3; clone_size: NA; d_call: TRBD1; j_call: TRBJ2-3; cdr3_length: 15; cdr3_nt: TGTGCCAGCAGCTTAGATGACAGGGGGCGGGATACGCAGTATTTT; cdr3_aa: CASSLDDRGRDTQYF
v_call: TRBV10-3; clone_size: NA; d_call: NA; j_call: TRBJ1-1; cdr3_length: 15; cdr3_nt: TGTGCCATCAGTGAGTCCAAGGACGGAGGTTATGAAGCTTTCTTT; cdr3_aa: CAISESKDGGYEAFF
v_call: TRBV7-6; clone_size: NA; d_call: TRBD1; j_call: TRBJ1-5; cdr3_length: 14; cdr3_nt: TGTGCCAGCAGCTTCACGACAGGGGATCAGCCCCAGCATTTT; cdr3_aa: CASSFTTGDQPQHF
v_call: TRBV28; clone_size: few; d_call: NA; j_call: TRBJ2-1; cdr3_length: 15; cdr3_nt: TGTGCCAGCAACTGGGGGGTGAGCTCCTACAATGAGCAGTTCTTC; cdr3_aa: CASNWGVSSYNEQFF
v_call: TRBV5-1; clone_size: few; d_call: TRBD1; j_call: TRBJ1-1; cdr3_length: 16; cdr3_nt: TGCGCCAGCAGCTTCGAAACCGGGACAGCGGGGGCTGAAGCTTTCTTT; cdr3_aa: CASSFETGTAGAEAFF
v_call: TRBV9; clone_size: NA; d_call: TRBD2; j_call: TRBJ2-5; cdr3_length: 15; cdr3_nt: TGTGCCAGCAGCTCCAGCGGGGGGGCGGTAGAGACCCAGTACTTC; cdr3_aa: CASSSSGGAVETQYF
v_call: TRBV19; clone_size: NA; d_call: TRBD1; j_call: TRBJ1-5; cdr3_length: 16; cdr3_nt: TGTGCCAGTACCACTAGAGGGACAGGGATCAATCAGCCCCAGCATTTT; cdr3_aa: CASTTRGTGINQPQHF
v_call: TRBV19; clone_size: once; d_call: NA; j_call: TRBJ1-5; cdr3_length: 18; cdr3_nt: TGTGCCAGTAGTATCTGGGCAGGGCTTAGGTATAGCAATCAGCCCCAGCATTTT; cdr3_aa: CASSIWAGLRYSNQPQHF
v_call: TRBV23-1; clone_size: few; d_call: TRBD1; j_call: TRBJ2-2; cdr3_length: 16; cdr3_nt: TGCGCCAGCAGTCAATTACTAGGACAGGGGACCGGGGAGCTGTTTTTT; cdr3_aa: CASSQLLGQGTGELFF
v_call: TRBV7-8; clone_size: NA; d_call: NA; j_call: TRBJ1-1; cdr3_length: 16; cdr3_nt: TGTGCCAGCAGCTTAATGGCAGAAACCATGAACACTGAAGCTTTCTTT; cdr3_aa: CASSLMAETMNTEAFF
v_call: TRBV2; clone_size: NA; d_call: NA; j_call: TRBJ2-1; cdr3_length: 15; cdr3_nt: TGTGCCAGCAGCCCTTCCGGGAGCTCCTACAATGAGCAGTTCTTC; cdr3_aa: CASSPSGSSYNEQFF
v_call: TRBV27; clone_size: NA; d_call: NA; j_call: TRBJ1-6; cdr3_length: 14; cdr3_nt: TGTGCCAGCAGCCCCCGTGGGAGACGTTCACCCCTCCACTTT; cdr3_aa: CASSPRGRRSPLHF
v_call: TRBV15; clone_size: NA; d_call: TRBD2; j_call: TRBJ2-5; cdr3_length: 17; cdr3_nt: TGTGCCACCAGCAGAGGTCCGGCGGGAGGGCCGAGGGAGACCCAGTACTTC; cdr3_aa: CATSRGPAGGPRETQYF
v_call: TRBV6-5; clone_size: NA; d_call: NA; j_call: TRBJ2-2; cdr3_length: 12; cdr3_nt: TGTGCCAGCAGCCTAGAAACCGGGGAGCTGTTTTTT; cdr3_aa: CASSLETGELFF
v_call: TRBV5-1; clone_size: NA; d_call: NA; j_call: TRBJ1-4; cdr3_length: 13; cdr3_nt: TGCGCCAGCAGCTTGGCCGGGGAGGAAAAACTGTTTTTT; cdr3_aa: CASSLAGEEKLFF
v_call: TRBV4-2; clone_size: NA; d_call: NA; j_call: TRBJ1-1; cdr3_length: 15; cdr3_nt: TGTGCCAGCAGCCAAGAGGAGGGGATGAACACTGAAGCTTTCTTT; cdr3_aa: CASSQEEGMNTEAFF
v_call: TRBV7-9; clone_size: NA; d_call: TRBD1; j_call: TRBJ1-5; cdr3_length: 14; cdr3_nt: TGTGCCAGCAGTCCGACAGGGATCAATCAGCCCCAGCATTTT; cdr3_aa: CASSPTGINQPQHF
v_call: TRBV6-5; clone_size: NA; d_call: NA; j_call: TRBJ1-2; cdr3_length: 13; cdr3_nt: TGTGCCAGTTATACAGGGCAGGGGTATGGCTACACCTTC; cdr3_aa: CASYTGQGYGYTF
v_call: TRBV6-1; clone_size: NA; d_call: TRBD1; j_call: TRBJ2-1; cdr3_length: 13; cdr3_nt: TGTGCCGCGGGACAGGGGGCCTACAATGAGCAGTTCTTC; cdr3_aa: CAAGQGAYNEQFF
v_call: TRBV5-8; clone_size: few; d_call: TRBD1; j_call: TRBJ1-1; cdr3_length: 14; cdr3_nt: TGTGCCAGCAGCTCAACAGGGGGAGGAACTGAAGCTTTCTTT; cdr3_aa: CASSSTGGGTEAFF
v_call: TRBV7-2; clone_size: NA; d_call: NA; j_call: TRBJ1-5; cdr3_length: 12; cdr3_nt: TGTGCCAGCAGCTTCGTCAATCAGCCCCAGCATTTT; cdr3_aa: CASSFVNQPQHF
v_call: TRBV11-3; clone_size: NA; d_call: NA; j_call: TRBJ2-5; cdr3_length: 13; cdr3_nt: TGTGCCAGCAGCTTAGGCAGCCAAGAGACCCAGTACTTC; cdr3_aa: CASSLGSQETQYF
v_call: TRBV19; clone_size: NA; d_call: NA; j_call: TRBJ1-1; cdr3_length: 13; cdr3_nt: TGTGCCAGTGGAGTGACAGCAAACACTGAAGCTTTCTTT; cdr3_aa: CASGVTANTEAFF
v_call: TRBV2; clone_size: few; d_call: NA; j_call: TRBJ1-3; cdr3_length: 15; cdr3_nt: TGTGCCAGCAGCGGGGGGGGACTCTCAGGAAACACCATATATTTT; cdr3_aa: CASSGGGLSGNTIYF
v_call: TRBV2; clone_size: few; d_call: TRBD1; j_call: TRBJ1-3; cdr3_length: 15; cdr3_nt: TGTGCCAGCAGTTCGGACAGGGGTTCTGGAAACACCATATATTTT; cdr3_aa: CASSSDRGSGNTIYF
v_call: TRBV6-1; clone_size: NA; d_call: TRBD1; j_call: TRBJ1-5; cdr3_length: 14; cdr3_nt: TGTGCCAGCAGCTCAGACAGGGTACCTCAGCCCCAGCATTTT; cdr3_aa: CASSSDRVPQPQHF
v_call: TRBV6-1; clone_size: NA; d_call: TRBD1; j_call: TRBJ2-2; cdr3_length: 14; cdr3_nt: TGTGCCAGCAGTGTCGACAGGGCGAAAGGGGAGCTGTTTTTT; cdr3_aa: CASSVDRAKGELFF
v_call: TRBV6-1; clone_size: once; d_call: NA; j_call: TRBJ2-5; cdr3_length: 12; cdr3_nt: TGTGCCAGCAGGACTGGCCAAGAGACCCAGTACTTC; cdr3_aa: CASRTGQETQYF
v_call: TRBV2; clone_size: NA; d_call: NA; j_call: TRBJ2-1; cdr3_length: 13; cdr3_nt: TGTGCCAGCAGTGGAGTAGCGATCGATGAGCAGTTCTTC; cdr3_aa: CASSGVAIDEQFF
v_call: TRBV7-9; clone_size: NA; d_call: NA; j_call: TRBJ2-3; cdr3_length: 18; cdr3_nt: TGTGCCAGCAGCTTGGGGTCTGGGGGCGGGGACTACACAGATACGCAGTATTTT; cdr3_aa: CASSLGSGGGDYTDTQYF
v_call: TRBV27; clone_size: NA; d_call: NA; j_call: TRBJ1-5; cdr3_length: 18; cdr3_nt: TGTGCCAGCAGTTTACTCCCGATCCGGGGGGTTGGCAATCAGCCCCAGCATTTT; cdr3_aa: CASSLLPIRGVGNQPQHF
v_call: TRBV2; clone_size: NA; d_call: TRBD1; j_call: TRBJ1-4; cdr3_length: 16; cdr3_nt: TGTGCCACCTACTCGGGACAGGGTCGTCTCGAGGAAAAACTGTTTTTT; cdr3_aa: CATYSGQGRLEEKLFF
v_call: TRBV4-1; clone_size: NA; d_call: NA; j_call: TRBJ1-1; cdr3_length: 13; cdr3_nt: TGCGCCAGCAGCTACTTTGGGAACACTGAAGCTTTCTTT; cdr3_aa: CASSYFGNTEAFF
v_call: TRBV5-4; clone_size: NA; d_call: NA; j_call: TRBJ2-5; cdr3_length: 14; cdr3_nt: TGTGCCAGCACCCCTCGGGTAGGGGAAGAGACCCAGTACTTC; cdr3_aa: CASTPRVGEETQYF
v_call: TRBV4-1; clone_size: few; d_call: NA; j_call: TRBJ1-5; cdr3_length: 15; cdr3_nt: TGCGCCAGCAGCCAAGATGGGGGCCAGCGACAGCCCCAGCATTTT; cdr3_aa: CASSQDGGQRQPQHF
v_call: TRBV6-1; clone_size: NA; d_call: NA; j_call: TRBJ1-1; cdr3_length: 13; cdr3_nt: TGTGCCAGCAGTGAAGTGTCAAACACTGAAGCTTTCTTT; cdr3_aa: CASSEVSNTEAFF
v_call: TRBV6-1; clone_size: NA; d_call: NA; j_call: TRBJ1-1; cdr3_length: 15; cdr3_nt: TGTGCCAGCAGGCCCCCGACAGACATGAACACTGAAGCTTTCTTT; cdr3_aa: CASRPPTDMNTEAFF
v_call: TRBV5-6; clone_size: NA; d_call: TRBD1; j_call: TRBJ1-2; cdr3_length: 15; cdr3_nt: TGTGCCAGCAGCGCTTGGACAGGGCAAACTTATGGCTACACCTTC; cdr3_aa: CASSAWTGQTYGYTF
v_call: TRBV16; clone_size: few; d_call: NA; j_call: TRBJ1-4; cdr3_length: 14; cdr3_nt: TGTGCCAGCAGTCCCCTTGGCGGGGGTGAAAAACTGTTTTTT; cdr3_aa: CASSPLGGGEKLFF
v_call: TRBV19; clone_size: NA; d_call: NA; j_call: TRBJ2-1; cdr3_length: 13; cdr3_nt: TGTGCCAGTAGTTGGGTAGGGGCCAATGAGCAGTTCTTC; cdr3_aa: CASSWVGANEQFF
v_call: TRBV27; clone_size: few; d_call: TRBD2; j_call: TRBJ2-1; cdr3_length: 17; cdr3_nt: TGTGCCAGCAGTTTATTCACGCCGGGACTAGCGGGCAATGAGCAGTTCTTC; cdr3_aa: CASSLFTPGLAGNEQFF
v_call: TRBV30; clone_size: NA; d_call: NA; j_call: TRBJ1-1; cdr3_length: 14; cdr3_nt: TGTGCCTGGAGGCCGTGGACAGATTTCACTGAAGCTTTCTTT; cdr3_aa: CAWRPWTDFTEAFF
v_call: TRBV7-9; clone_size: NA; d_call: NA; j_call: TRBJ1-3; cdr3_length: 15; cdr3_nt: TGTGCCAGCAGCTCCCCCCGGGAGACTGGAAACACCATATATTTT; cdr3_aa: CASSSPRETGNTIYF